This entry concerns a single T cell receptor beta chain. The antigen is undetermined. The CDR3 has 14 residues. V was clipped by 1 base and J by 3 bases, with 9 bases between them. Germline V CDR1 and CDR2: SEHNR, FQNEAQ (reference sequence). The data derive from a study of OX40 agonist ivuxolimab in advanced cancers. Study-wide results and limits: Researchers did not determine the expanded peripheral T cells' antigen specificity. Clonal expansion from baseline to week 6 occurred in both CD4+ and CD8+ T cells.

Sequencing used immunoSEQ multiplex PCR; TCRdb keeps in-frame clones, though not all of them. Of about 20,000 clones listed, approximately 90% are singletons. The source material was CD4+ or CD8+ T cells sorted from blood, sampled in a trial of the OX40 agonist ivuxolimab. The J gene is TRBJ1-2, the V gene TRBV7-9; D remains ambiguous. The sequence came from an adult with an advanced solid tumor such as melanoma, head and neck, liver or kidney cancer. CDR3 residues: CASSLGAGYYGYTF. In DNA, the CDR3 is TGTGCCAGCAGCTTAGGTGCGGGGTACTATGGCTACACCTTC.